The clone carrying this TCR beta chain was found a few times. The antigen remains undetermined. This sample is drawn from a study of T cells after yellow fever vaccination. Overall study findings and caveats: Shared CD4/CD8 clonotypes were a small share, likely from convergent recombination. A large majority of primary-vaccination clones showed up again after the booster (96% CD4, almost 90% CD8).

Synthesis of TCR cDNA relied on 5'RACE template switching, which attached a universal primer site and UMIs. MiXCR was run by TCRdb on the 5' RACE reads, yielding one entry per CDR3 protein. The table shows some 250,000 distinct CDR3 sequences, with roughly 3.5% occurring only once. V gave up 1 base and J gave up 10 bases, with 10 bases separating them. Germline V gene data show CDR1 as KGHDR and CDR2 as SFDVKD. The CDR3 extends over 13 amino acids. This material consisted of PBMCs, taken 15 days after the yellow fever booster vaccination. The source is a man younger than 35 who received the YFV17D yellow fever vaccine. The gene calls are TRBV24-1 and TRBJ2-1; tentative D call: TRBD1 (5 bases). Written as DNA, the CDR3 is TGTGCCACCAGTGATTTATGGGGCCACGAGCAGTTCTTC. This sequence encodes CATSDLWGHEQFF.